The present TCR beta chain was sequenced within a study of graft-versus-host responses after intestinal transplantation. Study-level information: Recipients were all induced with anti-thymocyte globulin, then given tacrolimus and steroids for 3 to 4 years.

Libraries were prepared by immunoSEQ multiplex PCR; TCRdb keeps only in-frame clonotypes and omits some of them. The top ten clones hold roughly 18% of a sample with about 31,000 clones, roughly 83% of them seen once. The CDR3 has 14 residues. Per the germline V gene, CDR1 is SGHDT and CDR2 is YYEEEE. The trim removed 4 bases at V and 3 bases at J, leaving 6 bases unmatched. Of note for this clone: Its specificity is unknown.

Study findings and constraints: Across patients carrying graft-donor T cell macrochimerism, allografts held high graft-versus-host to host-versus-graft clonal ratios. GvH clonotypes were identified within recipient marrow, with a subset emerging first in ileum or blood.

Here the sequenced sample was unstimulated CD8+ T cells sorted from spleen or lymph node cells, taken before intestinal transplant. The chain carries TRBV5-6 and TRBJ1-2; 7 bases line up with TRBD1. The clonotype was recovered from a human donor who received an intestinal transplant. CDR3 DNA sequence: TGTGCCAGCAGCCAGGCGACAGGGCACTATGGCTACACCTTC. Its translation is CASSQATGHYGYTF.